The 8 T cell receptor beta chains below come from one sample, sequenced in a study of T-cell reconstitution after alpha-beta-depleted transplantation in children. This sample's TCRbeta library carried unique molecular identifier barcodes. TCRdb re-analysed the PCR reads in MiXCR, keeping a single row per CDR3 protein. The data contain about 400,000 distinct CDR3 sequences, over 20% of them seen just once; the ten biggest clones take up about 3.8%. The material sequenced was PBMCs from the stem cell graft donor, taken from the stem cell graft. The receptors come from a human donor who donated a stem cell graft to a child with acute myeloid leukemia.

This clonotype was counted a few times. The gene calls are TRBV4-3 and TRBJ2-2; D is possibly TRBD2 (6 bases). V was pared by 3 bases and J by 2 bases, with 10 bases between. The CDR3 totals 15 residues. CDR1 LGHNA and CDR2 YSLEER come from the germline V gene. CDR3: CASSQGTFNTGELFF. CDR3 coding DNA: TGCGCCAGCAGCCAGGGGACTTTTAACACCGGGGAGCTGTTTTTT.

This clonotype was observed a handful of times. The chain employs TRBV7-9 and TRBJ2-7; 7 bases line up with TRBD1. The V and J ends lost 2 bases and 3 bases, in that order; junction bases with no gene match: 7. This CDR3 region has 15 residues. Looked up from germline, CDR1 is SEHNR and CDR2 is FQNEAQ (reference sequence). The CDR3 sequence is CASSLLRGQHYEQYF. The CDR3 DNA reads as TGTGCCAGCAGCTTACTTAGGGGGCAGCACTACGAGCAGTACTTC.

This clonotype was found a few times. The chain combines TRBV25-1 with TRBJ2-7; 13 bases line up with TRBD2. CDR3 length: 13 amino acids. Germline CDR1 reads MGHDK; CDR2 reads SYGVNS. Losses at the gene ends were 6 bases for V and 5 bases for J; bases not matched to a gene: 1. CDR3 in amino acids: CASRGLAGDEQYF. The CDR3 coding sequence is TGTGCCAGCAGAGGACTAGCGGGAGACGAGCAGTACTTC.

This clonotype was seen many times. This chain connects TRBV28 to TRBJ2-1, with 8 bases that match TRBD1. Looked up from germline, CDR1 is MDHEN and CDR2 is SYDVKM. Trimming removed 5 bases from V and 8 bases from J; junction bases left unmatched: 8. The CDR3 runs 14 residues. The CDR3 DNA is TGTGCCAGCAGTCCAGGACAGGGCTTCGATGAGCAGTTCTTC. This gives the protein CASSPGQGFDEQFF.

This clonotype was picked up many times. The chain uses TRBV12-3 or TRBV12-4 and TRBJ2-5; D not certain. The V gene lost 5 bases and the J gene lost 2 bases, with 9 bases spanning the gap. The CDR3 length is 13 residues. The DNA for the CDR3 is TGTGCCAGCAGTCCTAGGGATCAAGAGACCCAGTACTTC. Its translation is CASSPRDQETQYF.

Only a few counts were recorded for this clonotype. The rearrangement joins TRBV15 to TRBJ2-1, with TRBD1 matching over 8 bases. V trimming: 3 bases; J trimming: 6 bases; junction bases outside the gene matches: 7. This CDR3 is built from 15 residues. The germline CDR1 and CDR2 sequences are LNHNV and YYDKDF (reference sequence). The CDR3 DNA sequence: TGTGCCACCAGCAGGGTGACAGGGGTGACCAATGAGCAGTTCTTC. Its translation: CATSRVTGVTNEQFF.

This clonotype was found many times. The chain is built from TRBV6-1 and TRBJ1-4; tentatively, D is TRBD1 (5 bases). CDR1 is MNHNS and CDR2 is SASEGT in the germline V gene. V was trimmed by 7 bases and J by 7 bases, leaving 19 bases between them. CDR3 size: 15 residues. For the CDR3, the DNA is TGTGCCAGCACCCTCGGGGCAGTCTGGGGTGAAAAACTGTTTTTT. Its protein product is CASTLGAVWGEKLFF.

This clonotype was counted a few times. As DNA, the CDR3 is TGCGCCAGCCAATTCGTAGCGGGAGGCCGTCGAGGCACCGGGGAGCTGTTTTTT. It yields the protein CASQFVAGGRRGTGELFF. The chain recombines TRBV5-1 with TRBJ2-2; TRBD2 aligns across 10 bases. The CDR3 runs 18 residues. The V gene end was trimmed by 7 bases and the J gene end by 4 bases; junction bases not matched to a gene: 16. The germline V gene encodes CDR1 SGHRS and CDR2 YFSETQ.